One sample yielded the 2 T cell receptor beta chains listed below, sequenced in a study of identical twins. One entry per CDR3 protein results from TCRdb running MiXCR on the 5' RACE reads. The table includes some 330,000 distinct CDR3 sequences, approximately 8.8% detected once. The specimen sequenced was naive T cells sorted from blood. Receptor source: a woman aged 50 to 60 in good health.

There are many counts of this clonotype. The chain has TRBV12-3 or TRBV12-4 and TRBJ2-1; 8 bases fit TRBD1. The CDR3 is 14 residues long. J was trimmed by 8 bases and V by 4 bases; bases with no gene match: 7. This CDR3 reads CASSYGQGIDEQFF. CDR3 in DNA: TGTGCCAGCAGTTATGGACAGGGAATTGATGAGCAGTTCTTC.

There are a few counts of this clonotype. CDR3 bases: TGTGCCAGCAGTGAAGGATCCGAAGAGACCCAGTACTTC. Protein: CASSEGSEETQYF. The chain joins TRBV2 to TRBJ2-5; D unresolved. The CDR3 runs 13 residues. V was shortened by 1 base and J by 3 bases, with 6 bases between the two germline ends. The germline V gene has CDR1 SNHLY and CDR2 FYNNEI.